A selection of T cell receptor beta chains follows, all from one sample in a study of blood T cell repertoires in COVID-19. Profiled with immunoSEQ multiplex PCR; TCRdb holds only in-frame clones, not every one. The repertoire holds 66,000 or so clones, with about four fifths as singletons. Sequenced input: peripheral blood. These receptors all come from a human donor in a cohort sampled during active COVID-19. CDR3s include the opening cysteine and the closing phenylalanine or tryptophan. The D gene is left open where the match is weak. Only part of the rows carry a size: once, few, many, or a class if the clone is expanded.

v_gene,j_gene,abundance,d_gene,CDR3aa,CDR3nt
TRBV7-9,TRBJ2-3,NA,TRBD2,CASSLGFGTGGPADTQYF,TGTGCCAGCAGCTTGGGGTTCGGGACGGGAGGGCCTGCAGATACGCAGTATTTT
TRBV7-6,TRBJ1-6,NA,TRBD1,CASSLGTGESPLHF,TGTGCCAGCAGCCTGGGGACAGGGGAATCACCCCTCCACTTT
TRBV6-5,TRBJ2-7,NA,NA,CASSYSSPSGSHEQYF,TGTGCCAGCAGTTACTCGAGTCCCTCCGGGTCCCACGAGCAGTACTTC
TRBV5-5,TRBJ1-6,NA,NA,CASSFQDSPLHF,TGTGCCAGCAGCTTTCAGGATTCACCCCTCCACTTT
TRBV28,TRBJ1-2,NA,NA,CASTTRGGYTF,TGTGCCAGCACTACCAGGGGCGGCTACACCTTC
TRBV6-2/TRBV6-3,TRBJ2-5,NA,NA,CASSLTGTETQYF,TGTGCCAGCAGTCTTACAGGGACCGAGACCCAGTACTTC
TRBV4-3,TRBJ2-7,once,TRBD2,CASSPELAGSSYEQYF,TGCGCCAGCAGCCCGGAACTAGCGGGAAGCTCCTACGAGCAGTACTTC
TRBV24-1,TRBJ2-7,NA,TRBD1,CATSEFLGQSYEQYF,TGTGCCACCAGTGAATTTTTGGGACAGAGCTACGAGCAGTACTTC
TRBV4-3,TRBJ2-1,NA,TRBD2,CASSHGLAGSSYNEQFF,TGCGCCAGCAGCCATGGACTAGCGGGGAGCTCCTACAATGAGCAGTTCTTC
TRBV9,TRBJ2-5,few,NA,CASSATGRKETQYF,TGTGCCAGCAGCGCTACAGGGCGTAAAGAGACCCAGTACTTC
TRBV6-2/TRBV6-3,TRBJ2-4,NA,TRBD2,CASSYSDGLAGGPGNIQYF,TGTGCCAGCAGTTACTCGGATGGGCTAGCGGGAGGGCCAGGAAACATTCAGTACTTC
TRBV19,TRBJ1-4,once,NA,CASSIAYRTNEKLFF,TGTGCCAGTAGTATAGCTTACAGGACTAATGAAAAACTGTTTTTT
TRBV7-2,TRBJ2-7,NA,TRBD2,CASSSGLAVEQYF,TGTGCCAGCAGCTCCGGACTAGCGGTCGAGCAGTACTTC
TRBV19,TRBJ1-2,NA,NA,CASRDHRENRYTF,TGTGCCAGTAGAGACCACAGGGAAAATCGCTACACCTTC
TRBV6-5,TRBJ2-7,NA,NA,CASRTDWATSEQYF,TGTGCCAGCAGAACGGACTGGGCGACCTCCGAGCAGTACTTC
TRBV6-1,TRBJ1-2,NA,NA,CASSERGDYGYTF,TGTGCCAGCAGTGAACGGGGAGACTATGGCTACACCTTC
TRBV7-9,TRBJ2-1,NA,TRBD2,CASSSTSASSYNEQFF,TGTGCCAGCAGCTCGACTAGCGCGAGCTCCTACAATGAGCAGTTCTTC
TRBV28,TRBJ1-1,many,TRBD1,CASTRTGWAFF,TGTGCCAGCACCAGGACAGGGTGGGCTTTCTTT
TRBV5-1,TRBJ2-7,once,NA,CASSLHEGSSYEQYF,TGCGCCAGCAGCTTGCATGAGGGATCGTCCTACGAGCAGTACTTC
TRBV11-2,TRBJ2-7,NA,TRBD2,CASSSMAGGLGEQYF,TGTGCCAGCAGCTCGATGGCGGGAGGCTTGGGGGAGCAGTACTTC
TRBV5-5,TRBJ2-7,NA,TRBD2,CASTRGLAGSYEQYF,TGTGCCAGCACCAGAGGACTAGCGGGATCCTACGAGCAGTACTTC
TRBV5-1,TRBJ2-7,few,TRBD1,CASSLALQGAREQYF,TGCGCCAGCAGCTTGGCACTCCAGGGGGCGCGGGAGCAGTACTTC
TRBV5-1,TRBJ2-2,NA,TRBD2,CASSLELAGQSGELFF,TGCGCCAGCAGCTTGGAATTAGCGGGCCAATCCGGGGAGCTGTTTTTT
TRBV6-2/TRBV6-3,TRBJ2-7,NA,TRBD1,CASSITGGRGVYEQYF,TGTGCCAGCAGCATTACAGGGGGCCGGGGCGTCTACGAGCAGTACTTC
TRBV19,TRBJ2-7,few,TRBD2,CASRGSSGSSYEQYF,TGTGCCAGTAGGGGAAGTAGCGGGAGCTCCTACGAGCAGTACTTC
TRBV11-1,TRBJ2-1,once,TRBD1,CASSFRQGVNEQFF,TGTGCCAGCAGCTTCAGACAGGGCGTCAATGAGCAGTTCTTC
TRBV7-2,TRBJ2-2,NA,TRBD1,CASSQGGYTGELFF,TGTGCCAGCAGCCAAGGGGGCTACACCGGGGAGCTGTTTTTT
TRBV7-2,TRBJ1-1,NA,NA,CASSLDTNTEAFF,TGTGCCAGCAGCTTGGACACAAACACTGAAGCTTTCTTT